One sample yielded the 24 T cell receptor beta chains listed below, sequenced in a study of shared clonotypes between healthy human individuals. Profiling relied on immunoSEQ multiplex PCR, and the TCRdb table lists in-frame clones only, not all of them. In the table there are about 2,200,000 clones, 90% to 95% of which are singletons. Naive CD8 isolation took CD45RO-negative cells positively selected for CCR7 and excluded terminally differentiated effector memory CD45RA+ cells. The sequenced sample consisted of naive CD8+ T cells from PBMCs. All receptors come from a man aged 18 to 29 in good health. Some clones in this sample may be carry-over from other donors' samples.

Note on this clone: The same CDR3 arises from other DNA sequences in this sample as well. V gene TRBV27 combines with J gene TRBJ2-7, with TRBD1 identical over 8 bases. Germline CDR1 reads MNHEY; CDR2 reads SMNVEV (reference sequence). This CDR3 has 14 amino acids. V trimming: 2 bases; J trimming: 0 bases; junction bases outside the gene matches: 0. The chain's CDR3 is CASSLTGGSYEQYF. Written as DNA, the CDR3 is TGTGCCAGCAGTTTAACAGGGGGCTCCTACGAGCAGTACTTC.

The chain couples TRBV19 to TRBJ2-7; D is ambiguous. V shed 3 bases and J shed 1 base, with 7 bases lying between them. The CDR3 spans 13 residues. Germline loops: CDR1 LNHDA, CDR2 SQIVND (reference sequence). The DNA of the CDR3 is TGTGCCAGTAGTATTTATCCTTCCTACGAGCAGTACTTC. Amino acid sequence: CASSIYPSYEQYF.

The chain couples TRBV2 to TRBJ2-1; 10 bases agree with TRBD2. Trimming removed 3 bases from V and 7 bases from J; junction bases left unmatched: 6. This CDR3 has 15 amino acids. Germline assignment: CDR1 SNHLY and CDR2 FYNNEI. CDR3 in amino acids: CASSDSAGGRNEQFF. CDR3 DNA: TGTGCCAGCAGTGATTCAGCGGGAGGGCGGAATGAGCAGTTCTTC.

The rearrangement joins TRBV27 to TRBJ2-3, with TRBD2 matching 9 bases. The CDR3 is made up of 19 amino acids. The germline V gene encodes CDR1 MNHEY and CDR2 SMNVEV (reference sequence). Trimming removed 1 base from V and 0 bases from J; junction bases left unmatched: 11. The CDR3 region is CASSLYGFGLAGSTDTQYF. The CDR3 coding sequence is TGTGCCAGCAGTTTATACGGATTTGGGCTAGCGGGGAGCACAGATACGCAGTATTTT.

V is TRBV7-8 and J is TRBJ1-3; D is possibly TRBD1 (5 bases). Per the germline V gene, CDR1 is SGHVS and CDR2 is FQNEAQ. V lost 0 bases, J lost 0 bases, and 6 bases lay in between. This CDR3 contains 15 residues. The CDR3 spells CASSLAGPSGNTIYF. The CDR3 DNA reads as TGTGCCAGCAGCTTAGCGGGGCCCTCTGGAAACACCATATATTTT.

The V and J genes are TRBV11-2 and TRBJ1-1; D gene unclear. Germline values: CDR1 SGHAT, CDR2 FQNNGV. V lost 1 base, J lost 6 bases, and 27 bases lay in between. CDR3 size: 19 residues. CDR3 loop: CASSLGWAYLNTGRPEAFF. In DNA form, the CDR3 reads TGTGCCAGCAGCTTAGGTTGGGCCTACTTGAACACTGGGCGGCCTGAAGCTTTCTTT.

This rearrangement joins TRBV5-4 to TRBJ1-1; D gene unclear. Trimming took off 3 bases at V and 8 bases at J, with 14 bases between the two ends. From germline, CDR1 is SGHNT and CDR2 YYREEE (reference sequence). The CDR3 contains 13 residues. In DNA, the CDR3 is TGTGCCAGCAGCTCTCGGTTGGCAGGAGAAGCTTTCTTT. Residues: CASSSRLAGEAFF. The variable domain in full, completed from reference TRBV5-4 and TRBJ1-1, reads ETGVTQSPTHLIKTRGQQVTLRCSSQSGHNTVSWYQQALGQGPQFIFQYYREEENGRGNFPPRFSGLQFPNYSSELNVNALELDDSALYLCASSSRLAGEAFFGQGTRLTVV.

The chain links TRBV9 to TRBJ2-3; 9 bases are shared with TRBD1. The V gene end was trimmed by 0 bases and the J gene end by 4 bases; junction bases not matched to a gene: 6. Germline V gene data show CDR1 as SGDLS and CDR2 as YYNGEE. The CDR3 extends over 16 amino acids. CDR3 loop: CASSVGGDRAADTQYF. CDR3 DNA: TGTGCCAGCAGCGTAGGGGGGGACAGGGCTGCAGATACGCAGTATTTT.

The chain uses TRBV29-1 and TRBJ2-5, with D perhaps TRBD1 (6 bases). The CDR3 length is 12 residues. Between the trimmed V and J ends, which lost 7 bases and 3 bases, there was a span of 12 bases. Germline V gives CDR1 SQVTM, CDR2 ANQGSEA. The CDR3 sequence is CSGGQPKETQYF. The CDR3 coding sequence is TGCAGCGGAGGACAGCCGAAAGAGACCCAGTACTTC.

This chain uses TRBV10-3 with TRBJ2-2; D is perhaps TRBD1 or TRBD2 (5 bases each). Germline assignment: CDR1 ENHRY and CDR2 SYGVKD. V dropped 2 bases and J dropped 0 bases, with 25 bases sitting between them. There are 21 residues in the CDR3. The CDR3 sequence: CAISEPPDKTGASTNTGELFF. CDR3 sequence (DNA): TGTGCCATCAGTGAGCCGCCGGACAAAACCGGGGCCTCTACGAACACCGGGGAGCTGTTTTTT.

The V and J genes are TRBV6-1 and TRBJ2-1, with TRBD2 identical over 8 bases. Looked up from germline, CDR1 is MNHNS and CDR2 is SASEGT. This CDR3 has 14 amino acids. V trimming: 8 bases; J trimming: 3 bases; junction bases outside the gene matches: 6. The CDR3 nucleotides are TGTGCCAGCCTCGGACTAGCTCTCTACAATGAGCAGTTCTTC. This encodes CASLGLALYNEQFF.

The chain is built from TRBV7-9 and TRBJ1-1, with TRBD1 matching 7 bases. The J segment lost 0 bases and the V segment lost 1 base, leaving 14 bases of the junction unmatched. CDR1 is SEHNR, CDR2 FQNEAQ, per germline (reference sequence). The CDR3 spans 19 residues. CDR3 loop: CASSLVGTVLSPMNTEAFF. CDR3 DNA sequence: TGTGCCAGCAGCTTAGTAGGGACAGTCCTTTCCCCGATGAACACTGAAGCTTTCTTT.

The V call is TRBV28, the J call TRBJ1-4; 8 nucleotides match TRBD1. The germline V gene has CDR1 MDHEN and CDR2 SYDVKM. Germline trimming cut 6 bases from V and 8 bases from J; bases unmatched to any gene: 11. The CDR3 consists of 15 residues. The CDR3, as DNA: TGTGCCAGCAGACGCGGACAGGGCATAAGGGAAAAACTGTTTTTT. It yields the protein CASRRGQGIREKLFF.

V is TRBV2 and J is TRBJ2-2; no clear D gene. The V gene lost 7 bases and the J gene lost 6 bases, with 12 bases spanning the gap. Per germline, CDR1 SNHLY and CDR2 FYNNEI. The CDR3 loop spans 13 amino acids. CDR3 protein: CASTVVFSGELFF. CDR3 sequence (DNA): TGTGCCAGCACTGTAGTTTTCTCCGGGGAGCTGTTTTTT.

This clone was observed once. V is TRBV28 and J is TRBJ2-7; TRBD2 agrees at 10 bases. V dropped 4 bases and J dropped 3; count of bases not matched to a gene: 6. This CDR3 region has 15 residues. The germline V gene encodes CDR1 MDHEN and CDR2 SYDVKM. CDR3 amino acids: CASSSGLAEDYEQYF. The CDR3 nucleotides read TGTGCCAGCAGTTCCGGACTAGCGGAGGACTACGAGCAGTACTTC.

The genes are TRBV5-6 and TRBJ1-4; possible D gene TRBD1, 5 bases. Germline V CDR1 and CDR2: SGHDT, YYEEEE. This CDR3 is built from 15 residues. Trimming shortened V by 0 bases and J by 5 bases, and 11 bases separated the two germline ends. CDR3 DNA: TGTGCCAGCAGCTTGGTTCGGGGGGGAAATGAAAAACTGTTTTTT. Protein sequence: CASSLVRGGNEKLFF.

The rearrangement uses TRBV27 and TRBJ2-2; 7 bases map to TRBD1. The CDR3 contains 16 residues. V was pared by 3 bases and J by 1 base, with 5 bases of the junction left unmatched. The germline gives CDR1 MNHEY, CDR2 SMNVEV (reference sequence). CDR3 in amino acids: CASSFTGTENTGELFF. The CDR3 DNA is TGTGCCAGCAGTTTCACCGGGACAGAGAACACCGGGGAGCTGTTTTTT.

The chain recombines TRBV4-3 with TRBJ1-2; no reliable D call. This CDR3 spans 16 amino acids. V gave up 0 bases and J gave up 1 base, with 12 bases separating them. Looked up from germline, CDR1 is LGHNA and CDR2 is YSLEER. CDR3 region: CASSQDRASFNYGYTF. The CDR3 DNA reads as TGCGCCAGCAGCCAAGATCGGGCAAGCTTTAACTATGGCTACACCTTC.

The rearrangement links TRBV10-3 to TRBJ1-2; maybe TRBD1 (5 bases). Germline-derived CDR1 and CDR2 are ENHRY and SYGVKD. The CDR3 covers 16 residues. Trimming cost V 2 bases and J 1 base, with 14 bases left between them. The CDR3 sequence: CAISEIPTGVNYGYTF. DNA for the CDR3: TGTGCCATCAGTGAGATCCCAACAGGAGTTAACTATGGCTACACCTTC.

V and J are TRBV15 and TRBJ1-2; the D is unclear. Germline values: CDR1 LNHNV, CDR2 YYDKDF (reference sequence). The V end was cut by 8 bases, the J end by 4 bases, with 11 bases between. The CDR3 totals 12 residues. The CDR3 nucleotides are TGTGCCACCTGGGAGGAGCTCTATGGCTACACCTTC. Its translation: CATWEELYGYTF.

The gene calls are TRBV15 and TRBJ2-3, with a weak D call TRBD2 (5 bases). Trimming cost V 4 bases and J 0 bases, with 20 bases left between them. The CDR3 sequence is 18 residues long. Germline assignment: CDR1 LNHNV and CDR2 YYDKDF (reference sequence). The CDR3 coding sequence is TGTGCCACCAGCACCAGTTTCCGAGCAGGAGGCAGCACAGATACGCAGTATTTT. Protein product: CATSTSFRAGGSTDTQYF.

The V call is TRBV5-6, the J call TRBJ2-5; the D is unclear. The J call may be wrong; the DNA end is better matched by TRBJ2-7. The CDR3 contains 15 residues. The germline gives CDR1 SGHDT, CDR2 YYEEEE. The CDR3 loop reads CASSFLADVSYEQYF. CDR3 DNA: TGTGCCAGCAGTTTTCTCGCGGACGTATCCTACGAGCAGTACTTC.

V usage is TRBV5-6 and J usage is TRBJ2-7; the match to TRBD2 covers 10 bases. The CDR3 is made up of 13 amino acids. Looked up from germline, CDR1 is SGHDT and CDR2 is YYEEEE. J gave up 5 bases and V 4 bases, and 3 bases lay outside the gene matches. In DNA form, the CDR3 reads TGTGCCAGCAGCCTGGGGACTAGCGACGAGCAGTACTTC. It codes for CASSLGTSDEQYF.

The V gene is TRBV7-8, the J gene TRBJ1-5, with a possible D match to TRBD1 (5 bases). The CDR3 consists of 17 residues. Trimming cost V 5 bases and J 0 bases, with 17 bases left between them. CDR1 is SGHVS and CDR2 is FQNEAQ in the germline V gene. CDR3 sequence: CASSLSPTGNSNQPQHF. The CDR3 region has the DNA TGTGCCAGCAGCCTAAGTCCAACAGGCAATAGCAATCAGCCCCAGCATTTT.